The sequence of this TCR beta chain was determined in a study of identifying expanded T cells in peripheral blood (dated by TCRdb to between 2017 and 2020). As for the study more broadly: Technical replicates were generated by sequencing separate aliquots of the same genomic DNA pool, and four replicates were compared pairwise. General conclusions and limits of the study: Across all healthy-donor time intervals, the beta-binomial model significantly lowered both the number of clones called differentially abundant and the false-positive rate. The authors expected biological variance in healthy repertoires might increase further over much longer intervals such as months to years. The binomial model flagged approximately 1.2 differentially abundant clones between technical replicates but about 16 over around 2 weeks and roughly 19 over around 4 weeks. Variance in clone template counts between approximately 2-week samples significantly increased with total template count across all healthy donors.

As concerns this clone: Its target antigen remains unknown. One base away there is no much larger clone; base qualities are not given.

TCRbeta CDR3 regions were profiled with the immunoSEQ Assay using bias-controlled multiplex PCR amplification of genomic DNA. Regarding the original processing steps: To quantify the absolute abundance of each unique TCRbeta CDR3 region, the sequences were collapsed and filtered. Differential abundance was tested with two models: a binomial (Fisher-equivalent) model and a beta-binomial model that adds time-dependent variance fitted from healthy donors. Clones with fewer than 5 combined templates were excluded, and clones with Benjamini-Hochberg FDR below 0.01 were called differentially abundant. The form v = (b*log(k)+a)^2 was used to model beta-binomial variance as a function of total template count across the two samples. The immuneACCESS repertoire file appears here via TCRdb, limited to in-frame rearrangements. These files lack a portion of the clones; in checked studies, under half of the deficit traces to unresolved V genes, and the cause of the others is not known. D and trimming were read from the DNA, whereas the V and J calls and clone size are those reported in that table. This sample lists some 99,000 clones; 88% were detected once. 7.5% to 10% of the sample is held by the ten biggest clonotypes.

According to the germline V gene (reference sequence), CDR1 reads SGHKS and CDR2 reads YYEKEE. There are 17 amino acids in the CDR3, from cysteine to phenylalanine inclusive. CDR3 DNA is the only sequence kept; it has 51 bases, read in frame from the first base. The trim is 0 bases for V and 3 bases for J, with a gap of 13 bases between the germline ends. No immune events, such as infections, were documented for the healthy donors during the collection period. Time-dependent variance in a beta-binomial model of T-cell clone differential abundance was calibrated using healthy-donor blood repertoires as a training cohort. There were roughly 10 healthy donors in the training cohort, of whom 3 were female and 7 were male. Donor ages ranged from 29 to 64 years, with an average of around 43 years. Obtained from a commercial supplier, whole blood was collected from each healthy donor at three time points set around two weeks apart. Genomic DNA was extracted from unsorted whole blood for immunosequencing.

The sequenced material came from blood. The sequence came from a person aged 18 to 69 in good health. In this chain, TRBV5-5 is recombined with TRBJ1-6, with the D gene too uncertain to name. At the DNA level, the sequence is TGTGCCAGCAGCTTGGCCGGGGAGATTAACTATAATTCACCCCTCCACTTT. Its protein reads: CASSLAGEINYNSPLHF.